This TCR beta chain appears in the sequencing data of a study of T-cell memory formation after mild COVID-19. The study's findings and limits: Within pre-infection memory, some responding clones were found, suggesting cross-reactive memory joined.

From the 5' RACE reads, TCRdb called clonotypes with MiXCR, one entry per CDR3 protein. The data hold more than 200,000 distinct CDR3 sequences, with 16% observed a single time. Trimming stripped 2 bases from V and 4 bases from J, with 6 bases between. The CDR3 is 14 residues long. CDR1 and CDR2 from the germline V gene are SGHTA and FQGNSA. Concerning this clonotype: Its specificity is unknown.

What was sequenced was PBMCs or a T cell subset sorted from them (not recorded which). This sequence joins TRBV7-2 and TRBJ1-6; D call uncertain. This TCR was sampled from a man in his late teens or twenties who had mild COVID-19 (a few samples of this study predate the infection). Cell type and time point are not known. The CDR3 loop reads CASSLQAYNSPLHF. The CDR3 DNA follows: TGTGCCAGCAGCTTACAGGCTTATAATTCACCCCTCCACTTT.